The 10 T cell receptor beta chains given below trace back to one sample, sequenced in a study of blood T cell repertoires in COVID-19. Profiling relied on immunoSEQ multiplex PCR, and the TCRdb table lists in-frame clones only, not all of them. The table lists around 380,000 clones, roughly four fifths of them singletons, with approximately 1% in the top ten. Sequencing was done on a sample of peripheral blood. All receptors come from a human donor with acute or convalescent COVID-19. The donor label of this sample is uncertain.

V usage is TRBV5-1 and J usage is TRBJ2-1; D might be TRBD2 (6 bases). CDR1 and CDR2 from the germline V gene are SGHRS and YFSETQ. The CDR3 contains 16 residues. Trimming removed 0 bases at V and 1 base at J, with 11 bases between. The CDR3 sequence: CASSLVVGGSYNEQFF. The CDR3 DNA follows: TGCGCCAGCAGCTTGGTGGTGGGGGGATCCTACAATGAGCAGTTCTTC.

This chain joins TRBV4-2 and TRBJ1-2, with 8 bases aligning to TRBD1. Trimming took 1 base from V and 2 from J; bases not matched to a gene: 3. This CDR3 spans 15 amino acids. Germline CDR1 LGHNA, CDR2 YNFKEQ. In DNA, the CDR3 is TGTGCCAGCAGCCAAGCAGGGGGCGGAAACTATGGCTACACCTTC. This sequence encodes CASSQAGGGNYGYTF.

The CDR3 sequence: CANRNRGQGSHEQFF. CDR3 sequence (DNA): TGTGCCAATCGGAACCGGGGACAGGGGTCGCATGAGCAGTTCTTC. The chain joins TRBV19 to TRBJ2-1, with 10 bases aligning to TRBD1. CDR3 length equals 15 residues. Per germline, CDR1 LNHDA and CDR2 SQIVND (reference sequence). V was clipped by 10 bases and J by 8 bases; unmatched bases: 14.

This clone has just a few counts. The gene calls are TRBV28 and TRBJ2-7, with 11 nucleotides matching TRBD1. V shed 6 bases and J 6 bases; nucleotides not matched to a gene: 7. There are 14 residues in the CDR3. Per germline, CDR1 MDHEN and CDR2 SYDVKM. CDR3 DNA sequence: TGTGCCAGCAGGTCCGGGACAGGGGGGTTCGAGCAGTACTTC. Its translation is CASRSGTGGFEQYF.

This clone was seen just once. The CDR3 coding sequence is TGCAGCGCCCGGACAGGGAGGGATCAGCCCCAGCATTTT. Amino acids: CSARTGRDQPQHF. The chain combines TRBV29-1 with TRBJ1-5; 8 bases are shared with TRBD1. J lost 5 bases, V lost 7 bases, and 7 bases had no gene match. The CDR3 sequence is 13 residues long. Germline V lookup: CDR1 SQVTM, CDR2 ANQGSEA.

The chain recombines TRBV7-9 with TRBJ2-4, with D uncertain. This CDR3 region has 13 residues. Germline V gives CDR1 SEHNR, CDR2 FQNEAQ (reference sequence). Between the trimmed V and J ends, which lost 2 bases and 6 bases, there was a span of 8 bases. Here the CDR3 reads CASSLQILNIQYF. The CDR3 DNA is TGTGCCAGCAGCTTACAGATTCTAAACATTCAGTACTTC.

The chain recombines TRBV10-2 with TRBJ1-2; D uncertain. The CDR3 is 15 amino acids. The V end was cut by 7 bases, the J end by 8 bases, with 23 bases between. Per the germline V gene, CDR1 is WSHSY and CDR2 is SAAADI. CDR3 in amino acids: CASISNRFGPSGYTF. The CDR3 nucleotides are TGCGCCAGCATTTCAAACAGATTTGGCCCTTCCGGCTACACCTTC.

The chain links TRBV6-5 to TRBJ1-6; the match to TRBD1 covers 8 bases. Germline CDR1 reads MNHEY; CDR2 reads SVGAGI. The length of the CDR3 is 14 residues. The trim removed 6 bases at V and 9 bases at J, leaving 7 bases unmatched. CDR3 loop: CASRQDRVRSPLHF. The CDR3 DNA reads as TGTGCCAGCAGACAGGACAGGGTTCGTTCACCCCTCCACTTT.

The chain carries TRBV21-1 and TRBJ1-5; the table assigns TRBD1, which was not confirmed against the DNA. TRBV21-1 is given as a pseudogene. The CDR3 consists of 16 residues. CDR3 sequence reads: CASSKGGSRGNQPQHF. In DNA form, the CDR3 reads TGTGCCAGCAGCAAAGGGGGCTCTAGGGGTAATCAGCCCCAGCATTTT.

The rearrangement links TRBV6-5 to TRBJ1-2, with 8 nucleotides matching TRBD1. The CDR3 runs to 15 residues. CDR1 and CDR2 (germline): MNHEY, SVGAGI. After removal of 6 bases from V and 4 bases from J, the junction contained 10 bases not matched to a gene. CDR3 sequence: CASSLDQGAGYGYTF. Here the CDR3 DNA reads TGTGCCAGCAGCCTAGATCAGGGGGCAGGCTATGGCTACACCTTC.